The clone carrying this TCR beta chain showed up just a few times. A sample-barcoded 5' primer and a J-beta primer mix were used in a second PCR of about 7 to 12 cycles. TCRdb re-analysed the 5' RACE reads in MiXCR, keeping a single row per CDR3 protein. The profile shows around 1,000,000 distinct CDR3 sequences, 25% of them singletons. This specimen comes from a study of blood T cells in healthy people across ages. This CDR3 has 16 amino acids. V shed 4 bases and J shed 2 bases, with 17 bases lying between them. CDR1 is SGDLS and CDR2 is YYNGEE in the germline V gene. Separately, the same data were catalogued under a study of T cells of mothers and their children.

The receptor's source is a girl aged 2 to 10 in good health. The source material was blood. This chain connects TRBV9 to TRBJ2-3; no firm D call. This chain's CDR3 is CASSLLPEVPTDTQYF. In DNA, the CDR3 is TGTGCCAGCAGCTTACTTCCCGAGGTACCCACAGATACGCAGTATTTT.